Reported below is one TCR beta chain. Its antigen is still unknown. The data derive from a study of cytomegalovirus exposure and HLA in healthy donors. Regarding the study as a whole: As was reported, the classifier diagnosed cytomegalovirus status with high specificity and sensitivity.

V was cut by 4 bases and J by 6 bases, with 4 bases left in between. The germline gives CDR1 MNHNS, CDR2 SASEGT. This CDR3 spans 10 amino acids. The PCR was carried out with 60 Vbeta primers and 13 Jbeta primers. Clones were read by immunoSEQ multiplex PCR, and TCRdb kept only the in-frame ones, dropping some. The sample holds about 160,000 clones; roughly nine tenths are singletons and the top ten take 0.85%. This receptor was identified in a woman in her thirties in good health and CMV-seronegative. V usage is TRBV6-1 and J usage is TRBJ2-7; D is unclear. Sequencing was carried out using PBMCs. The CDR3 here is CASSVVEQYF. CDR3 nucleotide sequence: TGTGCCAGCAGTGTAGTCGAGCAGTACTTC.